This is a list of T cell receptor beta chains from one sample in a study of blood T cell repertoires in COVID-19. Libraries were prepared by immunoSEQ multiplex PCR; TCRdb keeps only in-frame clonotypes and omits some of them. The repertoire holds 95,000 to 110,000 clones, with more than 80% as singletons. The sample was peripheral blood. The receptors were sampled from a human donor in a cohort sampled during active COVID-19. Both conserved end residues are part of each CDR3. The order of the fields is clone size, V gene, J gene, D gene, CDR3 DNA, CDR3 protein. D genes are given only for firm matches. Some rows have no size entry. The others give once, few or many, or a class for an expanded clone.

clone_size: NA; v_call: TRBV18; j_call: TRBJ2-7; d_call: TRBD1; cdr3_nt: TGTGCCAGCTCGCCTGGGACAGTCAGCTACGAGCAGTACTTC; cdr3_aa: CASSPGTVSYEQYF
clone_size: NA; v_call: TRBV11-2; j_call: TRBJ2-7; d_call: NA; cdr3_nt: TGTGCCAGCAGCTTAGGCTTGGGCAGGGAATACGAGCAGTACTTC; cdr3_aa: CASSLGLGREYEQYF
clone_size: NA; v_call: TRBV2; j_call: TRBJ2-3; d_call: NA; cdr3_nt: TGTGCCAGCCAGGGTATAGATACGCAGTATTTT; cdr3_aa: CASQGIDTQYF
clone_size: NA; v_call: TRBV4-2; j_call: TRBJ1-1; d_call: NA; cdr3_nt: TGTGCCAGCAGCCAAGTGCGGGGGATGAACACTGAAGCTTTCTTT; cdr3_aa: CASSQVRGMNTEAFF
clone_size: NA; v_call: TRBV7-2; j_call: TRBJ2-7; d_call: TRBD1; cdr3_nt: TGTGCCAGCAGCTTCGCCCCGGGACAGTCCTACGAGCAGTACTTC; cdr3_aa: CASSFAPGQSYEQYF
clone_size: NA; v_call: TRBV18; j_call: TRBJ1-2; d_call: TRBD1; cdr3_nt: TGTGCCAGCTCCCTGGGACAGGTTGGTGGCTACACCTTC; cdr3_aa: CASSLGQVGGYTF
clone_size: NA; v_call: TRBV7-2; j_call: TRBJ2-3; d_call: NA; cdr3_nt: TGTGCCAGCAGCCCCCCAGAGGGCACAGATACGCAGTATTTT; cdr3_aa: CASSPPEGTDTQYF
clone_size: once; v_call: TRBV5-5; j_call: TRBJ1-1; d_call: NA; cdr3_nt: TGTGCCAGCAGCCCTGGGTTTCGGGTAAACACTGAAGCTTTCTTT; cdr3_aa: CASSPGFRVNTEAFF
clone_size: NA; v_call: TRBV5-5; j_call: TRBJ2-6; d_call: NA; cdr3_nt: TGTGCCAGCAGCTTGGCCGTACAGAGGGGGTCTGGGGCCAACGTCCTGACTTTC; cdr3_aa: CASSLAVQRGSGANVLTF
clone_size: NA; v_call: TRBV2; j_call: TRBJ2-3; d_call: TRBD2; cdr3_nt: TGTGCCAGCAACATAGCGGGGGGCCGCACAGATACGCAGTATTTT; cdr3_aa: CASNIAGGRTDTQYF
clone_size: NA; v_call: TRBV4-3; j_call: TRBJ2-6; d_call: NA; cdr3_nt: TGCGCCAGCAGCCCCCCCCTTGGTCGTGTCGGGAGCTCTGGGGCCAACGTCCTGACTTTC; cdr3_aa: CASSPPLGRVGSSGANVLTF
clone_size: NA; v_call: TRBV9; j_call: TRBJ1-2; d_call: NA; cdr3_nt: TGTGCCAGCAGCGCCCTCCCCCAGTCTAACTATGGCTACACCTTC; cdr3_aa: CASSALPQSNYGYTF
clone_size: NA; v_call: TRBV2; j_call: TRBJ1-3; d_call: NA; cdr3_nt: TGTGCCAGCATCCCGAGCGGACGAATTGGAAACACCATATATTTT; cdr3_aa: CASIPSGRIGNTIYF
clone_size: NA; v_call: TRBV24-1; j_call: TRBJ2-1; d_call: NA; cdr3_nt: TGTGCCACCAGTGATTCCGGGACTCGAAAAACCAATGAGCAGTTCTTC; cdr3_aa: CATSDSGTRKTNEQFF
clone_size: NA; v_call: TRBV19; j_call: TRBJ2-3; d_call: TRBD2; cdr3_nt: TGTGCCAGTAAGACTAGCGGGGGTTCAGATACGCAGTATTTT; cdr3_aa: CASKTSGGSDTQYF
clone_size: once; v_call: TRBV11-3; j_call: TRBJ2-2; d_call: TRBD2; cdr3_nt: TGTGCCGTTGCACCGGGGGGGCTGGACACCGGGGAGCTGTTTTTT; cdr3_aa: CAVAPGGLDTGELFF
clone_size: NA; v_call: TRBV24-1; j_call: TRBJ2-3; d_call: TRBD1; cdr3_nt: TGTGCCACCAGTGATACGGGACAGGGGGCAACAGATACGCAGTATTTT; cdr3_aa: CATSDTGQGATDTQYF
clone_size: NA; v_call: TRBV4-1; j_call: TRBJ1-1; d_call: NA; cdr3_nt: TGCGCCAGCAGCCAACCCCCTGGCAGGAAGGCTGAAGCTTTCTTT; cdr3_aa: CASSQPPGRKAEAFF
clone_size: NA; v_call: TRBV18; j_call: TRBJ1-1; d_call: TRBD1; cdr3_nt: TGTGCCAGCTCGCCCGGACAGGGAGGGTTGTACACTGAAGCTTTCTTT; cdr3_aa: CASSPGQGGLYTEAFF
clone_size: once; v_call: TRBV7-9; j_call: TRBJ1-3; d_call: TRBD1; cdr3_nt: TGTGCCAGCAGCTCGGACAGGGGGAAAGGAAACACCATATATTTT; cdr3_aa: CASSSDRGKGNTIYF
clone_size: NA; v_call: TRBV28; j_call: TRBJ1-6; d_call: TRBD1; cdr3_nt: TGTGCCAGCAGTCCCTCCCTTGGACAGGGGGCTTCACCCCTCCACTTT; cdr3_aa: CASSPSLGQGASPLHF
clone_size: NA; v_call: TRBV9; j_call: TRBJ1-2; d_call: NA; cdr3_nt: TGTGCCAGCAGCGCGTCACAGAGAACCCCCTATGGCTACACCTTC; cdr3_aa: CASSASQRTPYGYTF
clone_size: NA; v_call: TRBV18; j_call: TRBJ1-1; d_call: TRBD1; cdr3_nt: TGTGCCAGCTCACCACCGGGACAGGGAAGGATGAACACTGAAGCTTTCTTT; cdr3_aa: CASSPPGQGRMNTEAFF
clone_size: NA; v_call: TRBV5-1; j_call: TRBJ1-1; d_call: NA; cdr3_nt: TGCGCCAGCAGCTTCGGGAGCACTGAAGCTTTCTTT; cdr3_aa: CASSFGSTEAFF
clone_size: few; v_call: TRBV9; j_call: TRBJ2-2; d_call: TRBD2; cdr3_nt: TGTGCCAGCCAAAGCGGGGGGACCGGGGAGCTGTTTTTT; cdr3_aa: CASQSGGTGELFF
clone_size: few; v_call: TRBV18; j_call: TRBJ1-2; d_call: NA; cdr3_nt: TGTGCCAGCTCACAGACAGAAAACTATGGCTACACCTTC; cdr3_aa: CASSQTENYGYTF